This TCR beta chain was identified during a study of T cells in narcolepsy. Across the whole study: Enrolled donors included narcolepsy type 1 or type 2 patients and healthy controls.

The method was immunoSEQ multiplex PCR; TCRdb's version includes in-frame clones alone and lacks a portion of them. Among some 33,000 clones, 85% to 90% were seen once, and the ten largest hold more than 0.95%. Germline V CDR1 and CDR2: SGHVS, FNYEAQ. CDR3 length equals 13 residues. Trimming took off 5 bases at V and 6 bases at J, with 11 bases between the two ends. The sample consisted of CD45RA- memory CD4+ T cells from PBMCs. This receptor was identified in a human donor with narcolepsy. The chain uses TRBV7-6 and TRBJ1-5; weak D call: TRBD1 (6 bases). This CDR3 is CASSPQGGQPQHF. CDR3 coding DNA: TGTGCCAGCAGCCCGCAAGGGGGTCAGCCCCAGCATTTT.